This TCR beta chain was documented in a study of multiple sclerosis patients with progressive multifocal leukoencephalopathy (dated by TCRdb to between 2018 and 2020). General notes on the study: The study examined peripheral T and B cells of MS patients who developed PML (4 under natalizumab, 1 after alemtuzumab) and treated patients who did not. A couple of patients on natalizumab who later developed PML were tracked over time from before therapy, through 6 and 12 months, up to PML onset. The goal was to find JC virus-specific or public T-cell expansions that arose at the time of PML onset.

Turning to this clone: Which antigen it targets is not known. No quality values exist for individual bases; no much larger clone is one base distant.

The intended sense of this specimen's time point label: time of PML onset. The sample's treatment or condition, from its label and the paper: on natalizumab therapy at sampling. Diagnosis of PML relied on clinical and MRI findings, with confirmation coming from detection of JC virus DNA in cerebrospinal fluid. Among the natalizumab-treated patients, PML showed up after anywhere between about 16 and 60 months of natalizumab therapy. Interferon beta had previously been received by all listed patients, and all PML patients were female. T3 blood samples were collected at the time of PML onset. Isolation of peripheral blood mononuclear cells was performed by Ficoll-Hypaque density gradient centrifugation. Per the germline V gene, SQVTM is the CDR1 and ANQGSEA is the CDR2. Spanning cysteine to phenylalanine, the CDR3 consists of 13 amino acids. The DNA shown is the 39-base CDR3, in frame from base 1. TRB CDR3 regions were amplified from genomic DNA with the immunoSEQ two-step multiplex PCR at survey-level depth. Each PCR was spiked with synthetic inline TR CDR3 controls spanning all V-J pairings to estimate template counts and remove amplification bias. Reads went through processing to reduce amplification and sequencing bias, and quantification was done against synthetic TR CDR3 analogs. From the authors' description of their analysis: In ImmunoSEQ Analyzer, raw data were processed so that out-of-frame sequences and CDR3s with stop codons were removed, with gene names following IMGT nomenclature. Normalized Shannon entropy, defined as 1 minus Pielou's evenness, was used to summarize repertoire diversity. TRB sequences were considered identical only when V gene, J gene and CDR3 were shared. Public PML clonotypes were CDR3s shared by two or more PML-onset samples but absent earlier, in controls, and in public databases. Position-by-position CDR3 amino acid composition was analyzed in Skylign with the observed count method. TCRdb stores this immuneACCESS table with in-frame sequences only. Part of the clones is absent; in the studies checked, under half of the shortfall reflects unresolved V genes, and no reason is known for the rest. The DNA was the basis for D and trimming; V, J and clone size are from that table. This sample holds more than 30,000 clones; roughly 87% were observed only once. The ten top clones hold around 5.7% of the sample.

The paper as a whole reports these results and caveats: When PML developed, no shared TRBV or TRBJ gene usage and no preferred TRBV-TRBJ pairings were found. The analysis covered only peripheral blood, although cerebrospinal fluid or brain lymphocytes might be more informative for natalizumab-associated PML. Lower normalized Shannon entropy suggested less diverse TRB repertoires in most PML patients, whereas the natalizumab-treated controls showed values near 1. Because of the small, descriptive cohort, whether findings reflect JC virus infection or general immunocompromise remained unclear. TRB clones with frequency above 0.5% were observed only in PML patients, but the clones expanded at PML onset were found to be already present before and during natalizumab therapy.

The sequenced sample was PBMCs, obtained from a patient treated with natalizumab. The V gene is TRBV29-1 and the J gene is TRBJ2-5; the D element could tentatively be TRBD1 or TRBD2, as 6 bases agree for each. Judging by the DNA end, TRBJ2-7 fits better; the J call may be wrong. The clonotype comes from a middle-aged woman with progressive multifocal leukoencephalopathy. CDR3 sequence: CSVVEGVGYEQYF. The DNA sequence follows: TGCAGCGTTGTGGAGGGGGTGGGCTACGAGCAGTACTTC.